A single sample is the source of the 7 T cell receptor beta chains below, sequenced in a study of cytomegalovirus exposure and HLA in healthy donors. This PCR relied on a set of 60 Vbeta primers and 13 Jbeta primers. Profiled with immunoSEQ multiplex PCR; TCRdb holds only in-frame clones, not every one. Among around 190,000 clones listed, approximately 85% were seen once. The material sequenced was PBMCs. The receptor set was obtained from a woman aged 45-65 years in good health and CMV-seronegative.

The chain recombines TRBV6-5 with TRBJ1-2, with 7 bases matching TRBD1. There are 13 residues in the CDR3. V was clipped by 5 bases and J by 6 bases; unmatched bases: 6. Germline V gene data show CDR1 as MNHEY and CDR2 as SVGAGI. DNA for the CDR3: TGTGCCAGCAGTAAGACAGGGATAGATGGCTACACCTTC. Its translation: CASSKTGIDGYTF.

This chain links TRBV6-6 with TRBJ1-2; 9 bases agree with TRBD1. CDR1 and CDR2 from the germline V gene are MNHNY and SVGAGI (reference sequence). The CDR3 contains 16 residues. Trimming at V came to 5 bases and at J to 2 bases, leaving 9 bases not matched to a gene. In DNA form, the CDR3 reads TGTGCCAGCAGTACCACCGACAGGGGGGTAAACTATGGCTACACCTTC. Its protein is CASSTTDRGVNYGYTF.

Here the CDR3 reads CASMHTRGTEAFF. The CDR3 DNA follows: TGTGCCAGCATGCACACTAGGGGGACTGAAGCTTTCTTT. The chain has TRBV28 and TRBJ1-1; a weak D match, TRBD1 (6 bases). From germline, CDR1 is MDHEN and CDR2 SYDVKM. V lost 7 bases and J 5 bases, leaving 14 bases between the germline ends. The CDR3 is 13 amino acids.

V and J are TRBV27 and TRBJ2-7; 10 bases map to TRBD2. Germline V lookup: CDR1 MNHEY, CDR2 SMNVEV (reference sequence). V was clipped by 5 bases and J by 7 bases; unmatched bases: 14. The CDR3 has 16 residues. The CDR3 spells CASSPPAASGRQEQYF. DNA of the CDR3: TGTGCCAGCAGTCCGCCGGCGGCTAGCGGGAGACAAGAGCAGTACTTC.

The CDR3 bases are TGTGCCAGCAGCTTACTCACGTACAATGAGCAGTTCTTC. It is translated as CASSLLTYNEQFF. The chain joins TRBV5-6 to TRBJ2-1; unclear D gene. The CDR3 is made up of 13 amino acids. Looked up from germline, CDR1 is SGHDT and CDR2 is YYEEEE. V lost 2 bases and J 4 bases, leaving 7 bases between the germline ends.

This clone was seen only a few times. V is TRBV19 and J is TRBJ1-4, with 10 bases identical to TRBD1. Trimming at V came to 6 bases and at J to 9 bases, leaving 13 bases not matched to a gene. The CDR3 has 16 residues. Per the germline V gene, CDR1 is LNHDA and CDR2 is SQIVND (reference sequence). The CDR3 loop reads CASSSKLGQGWKKLFF. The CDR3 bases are TGTGCCAGTAGCTCTAAGCTGGGACAGGGGTGGAAAAAACTGTTTTTT.

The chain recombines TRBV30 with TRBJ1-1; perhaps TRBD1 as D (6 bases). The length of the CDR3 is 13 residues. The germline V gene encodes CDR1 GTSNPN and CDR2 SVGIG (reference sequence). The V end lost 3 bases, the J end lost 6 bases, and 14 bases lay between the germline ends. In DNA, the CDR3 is TGTGCCTGGAGACTTCAGGGGCACGCTGAAGCTTTCTTT. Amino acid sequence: CAWRLQGHAEAFF.